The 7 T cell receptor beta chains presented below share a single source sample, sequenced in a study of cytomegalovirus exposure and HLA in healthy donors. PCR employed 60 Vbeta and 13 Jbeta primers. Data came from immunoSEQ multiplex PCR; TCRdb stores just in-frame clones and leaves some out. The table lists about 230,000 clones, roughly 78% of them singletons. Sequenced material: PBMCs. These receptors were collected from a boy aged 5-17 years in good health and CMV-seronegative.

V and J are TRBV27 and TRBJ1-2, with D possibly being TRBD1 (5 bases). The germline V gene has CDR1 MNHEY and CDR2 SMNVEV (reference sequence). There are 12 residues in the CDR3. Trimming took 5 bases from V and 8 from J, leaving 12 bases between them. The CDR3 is CASSGWGDGYTF. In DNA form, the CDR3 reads TGTGCCAGCAGTGGATGGGGGGACGGCTACACCTTC.

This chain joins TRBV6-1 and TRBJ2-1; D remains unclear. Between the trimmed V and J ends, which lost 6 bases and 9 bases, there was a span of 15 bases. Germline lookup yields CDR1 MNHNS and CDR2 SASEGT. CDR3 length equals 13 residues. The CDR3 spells CASSTQRLGEQFF. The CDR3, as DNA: TGTGCCAGCAGCACCCAGAGGCTGGGTGAGCAGTTCTTC.

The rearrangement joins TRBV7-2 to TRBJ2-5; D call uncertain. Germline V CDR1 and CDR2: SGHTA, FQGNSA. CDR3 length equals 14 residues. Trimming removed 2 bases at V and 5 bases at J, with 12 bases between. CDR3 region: CASSLNDIQETQYF. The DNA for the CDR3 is TGTGCCAGCAGCTTAAATGACATCCAGGAGACCCAGTACTTC.

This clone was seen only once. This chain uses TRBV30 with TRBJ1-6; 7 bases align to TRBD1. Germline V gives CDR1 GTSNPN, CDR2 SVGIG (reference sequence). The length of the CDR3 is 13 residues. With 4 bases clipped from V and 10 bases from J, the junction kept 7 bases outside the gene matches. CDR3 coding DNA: TGTGCCTGGAACGACAGGGAAGGATCACCCCTCCACTTT. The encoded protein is CAWNDREGSPLHF.

The CDR3: CASSQDWGGSYNEQFF. The CDR3 DNA sequence: TGTGCCAGCAGCCAAGATTGGGGGGGGTCCTACAATGAGCAGTTCTTC. The chain combines TRBV4-2 with TRBJ2-1, with TRBD2 identical over 7 bases. The germline gives CDR1 LGHNA, CDR2 YNFKEQ. This CDR3 has 16 residues. V shed 0 bases and J 1 base; nucleotides not matched to a gene: 3.

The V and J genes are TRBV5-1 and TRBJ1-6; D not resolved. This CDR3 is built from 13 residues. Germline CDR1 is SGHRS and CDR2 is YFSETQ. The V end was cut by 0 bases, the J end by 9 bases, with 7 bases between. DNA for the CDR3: TGCGCCAGCAGCTTGGACCGGTCTTCACCCCTCCACTTT. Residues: CASSLDRSSPLHF. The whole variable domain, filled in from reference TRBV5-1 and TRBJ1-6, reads KAGVTQTPRYLIKTRGQQVTLSCSPISGHRSVSWYQQTPGQGLQFLFEYFSETQRNKGNFPGRFSGRQFSNSRSEMNVSTLELGDSALYLCASSLDRSSPLHFGNGTRLTVT.

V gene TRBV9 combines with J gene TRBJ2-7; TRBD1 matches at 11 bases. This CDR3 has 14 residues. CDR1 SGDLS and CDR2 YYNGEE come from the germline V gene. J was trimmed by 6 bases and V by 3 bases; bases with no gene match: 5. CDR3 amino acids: CASSAGQGAREQYF. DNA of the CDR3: TGTGCCAGCAGCGCCGGACAGGGGGCACGCGAGCAGTACTTC.